The following is a T cell receptor beta chain sequence with its context. Original data processing: The authors estimated nucleated cell counts from reference gene primer amplification. The method was immunoSEQ multiplex PCR; TCRdb's version includes in-frame clones alone and lacks a portion of them. Clone size and V and J calls were adopted from that table, with D and trimming inferred from the DNA. Of some 180,000 clones listed, about nine tenths were seen once; the top ten hold around 21%. This entry comes from a study of blood T cell repertoires in COVID-19. On the study more broadly: COVID-19 samples collected from the United States, Italy and Spain covered acute and convalescent phases. From T cells, B-cell-depleted T cells, or PBMCs came the material, which was cDNA or gDNA.

The length of the CDR3 is 14 residues. Germline V gives CDR1 SGHDT, CDR2 YYEEEE. V was trimmed by 0 bases and J by 2 bases, leaving 9 bases between them. This clonotype was sampled from a man in his 70s with active or convalescent COVID-19. The chain recombines TRBV5-6 with TRBJ2-7; a weak D match, TRBD1 (5 bases). Material: peripheral blood. Written as DNA, the CDR3 is TGTGCCAGCAGCTTGGGACAGACGCCCTACGAGCAGTACTTC. Translated, it gives CASSLGQTPYEQYF.